Listed below are T cell receptor beta chains from one sample, sequenced in a study of control samples from healthy donors and cancer patients. Generated by immunoSEQ multiplex PCR, the TCRdb table keeps only in-frame clones and is missing some. This sample has approximately 170,000 clones, with around nine tenths found just once. The sequencing input was blood. The receptor source for this set is a woman aged 25 to 45 in good health. Each CDR3 is given with its conserved first and last residue. D genes are given only for firm matches. Only some rows state a clone size, as once, few, many or a class for expanded clones.

TRBV3-1/TRBV3-2	.	.	TRBJ2-3	CASSHSTDTQYF	TGTGCCAGCAGCCATAGCACAGATACGCAGTATTTT
TRBV4-2	TRBD2	.	TRBJ2-2	CASSPGLFSTGELFF	TGTGCCAGCAGCCCGGGACTATTCTCAACCGGGGAGCTGTTTTTT
TRBV9	.	.	TRBJ1-1	CASSVGGPTEAFF	TGTGCCAGCAGCGTAGGTGGGCCAACTGAAGCTTTCTTT
TRBV13	.	.	TRBJ1-3	CASSRRDTVNTIYF	TGTGCCAGCAGCCGCCGGGACACCGTAAACACCATATATTTT
TRBV5-6	TRBD1	.	TRBJ1-1	CASHYIGQGLTEAFF	TGTGCCAGCCACTATATCGGACAGGGTCTCACTGAAGCTTTCTTT
TRBV9	.	.	TRBJ1-5	CASSATGIHQPQHF	TGTGCCAGCAGCGCCACAGGGATACATCAGCCCCAGCATTTT
TRBV7-8	TRBD1	.	TRBJ2-3	CASSPGQGASDTQYF	TGTGCCAGCAGCCCAGGACAGGGGGCGTCAGATACGCAGTATTTT
TRBV9	TRBD1	.	TRBJ2-5	CASSVGQGVLQETQYF	TGTGCCAGCAGCGTAGGACAGGGGGTTCTACAAGAGACCCAGTACTTC
TRBV6-6	.	.	TRBJ1-2	CASRTDTFYGYTF	TGTGCCAGCAGGACCGACACCTTCTATGGCTACACCTTC
TRBV11-2	TRBD2	.	TRBJ2-5	CASSATSGGAAETQYF	TGTGCCAGCAGCGCCACTAGCGGGGGGGCCGCAGAGACCCAGTACTTC
TRBV2	TRBD1	.	TRBJ1-6	CASRTPGQGSSPLHF	TGTGCCAGCAGAACCCCGGGACAGGGTAGCTCACCCCTCCACTTT
TRBV14	TRBD2	.	TRBJ2-3	CASSRGGPTDTQYF	TGTGCCAGCAGCCGCGGGGGTCCCACAGATACGCAGTATTTT
TRBV18	.	.	TRBJ2-1	CASSPPTGWEQFF	TGTGCCAGCTCACCACCAACAGGCTGGGAGCAGTTCTTC
TRBV12-3/TRBV12-4	.	.	TRBJ2-2	CASRSNTGELFF	TGTGCCAGCAGGTCTAACACCGGGGAGCTGTTTTTT
TRBV6-5	TRBD2	few	TRBJ2-3	CASSYSPSGPDTQYF	TGTGCCAGCAGTTACTCCCCTAGCGGACCAGATACGCAGTATTTT
TRBV28	.	.	TRBJ1-4	CASSLTGRKKLFF	TGTGCCAGCAGTTTAACAGGGAGGAAAAAACTGTTTTTT
TRBV6-5	TRBD1	.	TRBJ1-1	CASSSTGVGDYAEAFF	TGTGCCAGCAGTTCGACAGGGGTGGGAGATTACGCTGAAGCTTTCTTT
TRBV19	.	.	TRBJ1-6	CASSIAAFSPLHF	TGTGCCAGTAGTATAGCTGCCTTTTCACCCCTCCACTTT
TRBV20-1	.	.	TRBJ2-1	CSARPVGEQFF	TGCAGTGCTAGACCGGTCGGTGAGCAGTTCTTC
TRBV6-6	.	once	TRBJ2-5	CASSYRETQYF	TGTGCCAGCAGTTACAGGGAGACCCAGTACTTC
TRBV5-1	TRBD1	.	TRBJ2-5	CASSVGQGGKTQYF	TGCGCCAGCAGCGTGGGACAGGGTGGGAAGACCCAGTACTTC
TRBV5-1	.	few	TRBJ1-2	CASSLEGYNYGYTF	TGCGCCAGCAGCTTGGAGGGGTACAACTATGGCTACACCTTC
TRBV19	.	.	TRBJ1-3	CASSIGTSRSGNTIYF	TGTGCCAGTAGTATTGGGACAAGCCGCTCTGGAAACACCATATATTTT
TRBV7-9	.	.	TRBJ2-5	CASSLAQGGETQYF	TGTGCCAGCAGCTTAGCTCAAGGAGGGGAGACCCAGTACTTC
TRBV10-1	TRBD1	.	TRBJ1-4	CASSQGVAEKLFF	TGCGCCAGCAGCCAGGGGGTTGCCGAAAAACTGTTTTTT
TRBV7-8	.	.	TRBJ1-1	CASLIGAINTEAFF	TGTGCCAGCTTAATCGGGGCTATCAACACTGAAGCTTTCTTT
TRBV19	.	.	TRBJ1-5	CASSIGDGDSNQPQHF	TGTGCCAGTAGTATCGGGGACGGTGATAGCAATCAGCCCCAGCATTTT
TRBV5-4	.	.	TRBJ2-3	CASSLDSLVGGTDTQYF	TGTGCCAGCAGCTTGGACAGTCTTGTGGGTGGCACAGATACGCAGTATTTT
TRBV5-1	.	.	TRBJ2-7	CASSSESGLAEQYF	TGCGCCAGCAGCTCTGAGTCGGGGCTTGCCGAGCAGTACTTC
TRBV5-8	.	.	TRBJ1-6	CASSSYGGGVSPLHF	TGTGCCAGCAGCTCCTATGGGGGGGGAGTTTCACCCCTCCACTTT
TRBV5-1	.	.	TRBJ2-3	CASSGTDTTDTQYF	TGCGCCAGCAGCGGGACGGACACCACAGATACGCAGTATTTT
TRBV5-6	TRBD1	.	TRBJ2-5	CASSLTGQGEETQYF	TGTGCCAGCAGCCTGACGGGACAGGGGGAAGAGACCCAGTACTTC
TRBV3-1/TRBV3-2	.	.	TRBJ1-6	CASSQLLQSPLHF	TGTGCCAGCAGCCAACTTTTGCAGTCACCCCTCCACTTT
TRBV7-9	.	.	TRBJ2-1	CASSSRSPPGHPYNEQFF	TGTGCCAGCAGCTCCCGATCTCCTCCGGGACATCCTTACAATGAGCAGTTCTTC
TRBV18	.	.	TRBJ1-2	CASSPSGGYGYTF	TGTGCCAGCTCACCTTCAGGAGGCTATGGCTACACCTTC
TRBV6-5	TRBD2	.	TRBJ2-7	CASSLGAGFNEQYF	TGTGCCAGCAGTCTGGGAGCGGGATTTAACGAGCAGTACTTC
TRBV25-1	.	.	TRBJ1-1	CASSELGKNTEAFF	TGTGCCAGCAGTGAATTGGGGAAAAACACTGAAGCTTTCTTT
TRBV9	.	once	TRBJ2-4	CASSFGTSVNIQYF	TGTGCCAGCAGCTTCGGGACTTCTGTAAACATTCAGTACTTC
TRBV10-3	.	.	TRBJ2-2	CATRNGTGELFF	TGTGCCACCCGAAATGGCACCGGGGAGCTGTTTTTT